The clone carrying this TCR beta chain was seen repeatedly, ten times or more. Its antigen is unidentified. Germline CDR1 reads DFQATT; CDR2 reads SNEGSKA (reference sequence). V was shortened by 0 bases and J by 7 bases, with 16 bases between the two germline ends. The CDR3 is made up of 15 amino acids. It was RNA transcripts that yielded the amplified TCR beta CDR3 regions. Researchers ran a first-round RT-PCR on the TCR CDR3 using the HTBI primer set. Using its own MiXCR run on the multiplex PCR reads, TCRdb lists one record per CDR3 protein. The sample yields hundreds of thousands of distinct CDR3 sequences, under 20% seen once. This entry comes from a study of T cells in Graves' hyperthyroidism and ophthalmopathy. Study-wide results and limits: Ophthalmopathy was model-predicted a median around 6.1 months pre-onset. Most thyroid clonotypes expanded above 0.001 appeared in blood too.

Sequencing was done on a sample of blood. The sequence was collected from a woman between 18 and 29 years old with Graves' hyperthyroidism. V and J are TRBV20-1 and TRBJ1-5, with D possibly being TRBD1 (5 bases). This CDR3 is CSARDRTNWGQPQHF. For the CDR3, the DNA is TGCAGTGCTAGAGATAGAACGAATTGGGGCCAGCCCCAGCATTTT.